The 23 T cell receptor beta chains below come from one sample, sequenced in a study of beta chain features in type 1 diabetes (dated by TCRdb to the late 2010s). Library creation used the immunoSEQ multiplex PCR assay. The entire amount of isolated RNA was reverse transcribed using the High Capacity cDNA Reverse Transcription Kit, so the sequenced TCRB transcripts were expressed ones. TCRdb provides this immuneACCESS table in a form limited to in-frame rearrangements. Some clones are lacking; in checked studies, under half of them reflect an unresolved V gene, and why the rest are absent is not known. The sample profile shows around 50,000 clones; just under 45% of them were found once. Together, the top ten hold around 0.13% of the sample. No antigen has been assigned to these receptors. Study-wide findings and limitations: In all four CD4+ subsets, TCRB CDR3 length was moderately but significantly shorter in type 1 diabetes patients.

Sequenced input: stem cell memory CD4+ T cells from blood. In the paper's terms, the cell subset or site label means: stem cell-like memory CD4+ T cells. All receptors come from a man aged 25-45 years with type 1 diabetes.

The rearrangement joins TRBV5-6 to TRBJ2-1; 7 positions match TRBD2. The CDR3 runs 16 residues. The ends lost 3 bases at V and 4 bases at J; junction bases unmatched: 10. The germline gives CDR1 SGHDT, CDR2 YYEEEE. CDR3 coding DNA: TGTGCCAGCAGCTGGGGGGGTCTGTACGGGTACAATGAGCAGTTCTTC. Protein sequence: CASSWGGLYGYNEQFF.

This clone has a handful of counts. V usage is TRBV7-9 and J usage is TRBJ2-7; D perhaps matches TRBD2 (5 bases). Germline CDR1 reads SEHNR; CDR2 reads FQNEAQ (reference sequence). The V end was cut by 4 bases, the J end by 7 bases, with 11 bases between. The CDR3 is 12 amino acids. The CDR3 loop reads CASSSESGEQYF. CDR3 DNA sequence: TGTGCCAGCAGCTCCGAGAGCGGAGAGCAGTACTTC.

This clone was seen more than once but under ten times. V is TRBV28 and J is TRBJ2-3; 8 bases map to TRBD2. V shed 3 bases and J 2 bases; nucleotides not matched to a gene: 4. The CDR3 has 15 amino acids. CDR1 and CDR2 (germline): MDHEN, SYDVKM. The CDR3 reads CASSLPGRATDTQYF. In nucleotides, the CDR3 is TGTGCCAGCAGTTTGCCCGGGAGGGCCACAGATACGCAGTATTTT.

By its share, this clone is medium-sized. V usage is TRBV29-1 and J usage is TRBJ2-7; 11 bases are a match to TRBD2. With V trimmed by 5 bases and J by 5 bases, 5 bases remained unmatched. The CDR3 loop spans 13 amino acids. Germline CDR1 SQVTM, CDR2 ANQGSEA. The CDR3 DNA is TGCAGCGTTACTAGCGGGAGCGTCAACGAGCAGTACTTC. It yields the protein CSVTSGSVNEQYF.

CDR3 loop: CATGQRLRYGYTF. The CDR3 coding sequence is TGTGCCACAGGACAGAGGCTCCGCTATGGCTACACCTTC. This chain uses TRBV2 with TRBJ1-2; D may be TRBD1 (6 bases). The germline V and J ends were trimmed by 10 bases and 4 bases, with 16 bases remaining between them. The CDR3 consists of 13 residues. Per the germline V gene, CDR1 is SNHLY and CDR2 is FYNNEI.

This chain joins TRBV18 and TRBJ2-3, with D possibly matching TRBD2 (6 bases). CDR1 is KGHSH, CDR2 LQKENI, per germline. This CDR3 comprises 15 residues. The ends were cut back, 8 bases at V and 0 bases at J, with 15 bases in the middle. The CDR3, as DNA: TGTGCCAGCCGGTTCGGGGGATCTAGCACAGATACGCAGTATTTT. This translates into CASRFGGSSTDTQYF.

This sequence joins TRBV5-1 and TRBJ2-5; TRBD1 might be the D (5 bases). In germline, CDR1 is SGHRS, CDR2 YFSETQ. The length of the CDR3 is 14 residues. V was pared by 2 bases and J by 5 bases, with 13 bases between. The CDR3 DNA reads TGCGCCAGCAGCTTCCCAGGGCTTGGGGAGACCCAGTACTTC. It encodes CASSFPGLGETQYF.

Only a few counts were recorded for this clone. V gene TRBV30 combines with J gene TRBJ2-7; D gene uncertain. V lost 0 bases and J lost 6, with 12 bases in between. Per germline, CDR1 GTSNPN and CDR2 SVGIG (reference sequence). The length of the CDR3 is 13 residues. CDR3 region: CAWSVNTPGEQYF. As DNA, the CDR3 is TGTGCCTGGAGTGTAAACACCCCGGGCGAGCAGTACTTC.

The chain recombines TRBV18 with TRBJ2-7; unclear D gene. The length of the CDR3 is 13 residues. Germline V gene data show CDR1 as KGHSH and CDR2 as LQKENI. V shed 1 base and J shed 5 bases, with 9 bases lying between them. Here the CDR3 DNA reads TGTGCCAGCTCACCACGCCATAGTGACGAGCAGTACTTC. Its protein is CASSPRHSDEQYF.

The V and J genes are TRBV19 and TRBJ2-2, with 10 bases fitting TRBD2. After removal of 5 bases from V and 8 bases from J, the junction contained 5 bases not matched to a gene. Germline CDR1 LNHDA, CDR2 SQIVND (reference sequence). This CDR3 region has 14 residues. The CDR3 DNA reads as TGTGCCAGTAGTCCTAGCGGGAGAAAAGGGGAGCTGTTTTTT. It is translated as CASSPSGRKGELFF.

The rearrangement joins TRBV19 to TRBJ2-1, with 16 positions matching TRBD2. Germline V gene sequence: CDR1 LNHDA, CDR2 SQIVND (reference sequence). Trimming at V came to 4 bases and at J to 8 bases, leaving 5 bases not matched to a gene. This CDR3 has 16 residues. In DNA form, the CDR3 reads TGTGCCAGTAGTAGGGGACTAGCGGGAGGGCCTGATGAGCAGTTCTTC. Encoded protein: CASSRGLAGGPDEQFF.

This chain uses TRBV5-5 with TRBJ2-1; unclear D gene. Germline CDR1 SGHKS, CDR2 YYEKEE (reference sequence). V was clipped by 0 bases and J by 1 base, with 8 bases between them. The CDR3 contains 15 residues. The CDR3: CASSLDRGSYNEQFF. CDR3 coding DNA: TGTGCCAGCAGCTTGGACCGCGGTTCCTACAATGAGCAGTTCTTC.

J is TRBJ2-5 and V is TRBV18; D perhaps matches TRBD1 (5 bases). Per the germline V gene, CDR1 is KGHSH and CDR2 is LQKENI. This CDR3 is built from 12 residues. Trimming took off 4 bases at V and 4 bases at J, with 7 bases between the two ends. CDR3 coding DNA: TGTGCCAGCTCACGGGGCGCAGAGACCCAGTACTTC. Its protein is CASSRGAETQYF.

This chain connects TRBV19 to TRBJ2-1; 9 bases are shared with TRBD2. Per the germline V gene, CDR1 is LNHDA and CDR2 is SQIVND (reference sequence). CDR3 length: 15 amino acids. V lost 7 bases, J lost 9 bases, and 13 bases stayed unmatched. CDR3 nucleotide sequence: TGTGCCAGTAACGAATTTAGCGGGAGAGGGGGTGAGCAGTTCTTC. Its translation: CASNEFSGRGGEQFF.

The chain employs TRBV27 and TRBJ2-7; 10 nucleotides align to TRBD1. CDR3 length: 13 amino acids. CDR1 and CDR2 (germline): MNHEY, SMNVEV (reference sequence). V trimming: 5 bases; J trimming: 5 bases; junction bases outside the gene matches: 3. The CDR3 DNA is TGTGCCAGCAGTCGACAGGGGGCCCACGAGCAGTACTTC. This gives the protein CASSRQGAHEQYF.

Written as DNA, the CDR3 is TGTGCCAGCAGCCGCGCCCCCTCTGGGGCCAACGTCCTGACTTTC. Amino acids: CASSRAPSGANVLTF. The chain has TRBV7-2 and TRBJ2-6; no clear D gene. Germline V lookup: CDR1 SGHTA, CDR2 FQGNSA. There are 15 residues in the CDR3. V was shortened by 5 bases and J by 0 bases, with 8 bases between the two germline ends. Variable domain in full (rest from reference TRBV7-2 and TRBJ2-6): GAGVSQSPSNKVTEKGKDVELRCDPISGHTALYWYRQSLGQGLEFLIYFQGNSAPDKSGLPSDRFSAERTGGSVSTLTIQRTQQEDSAVYLCASSRAPSGANVLTFGAGSRLTVL.

This sequence joins TRBV7-2 and TRBJ1-4, with a weak D call TRBD1 (5 bases). The germline CDR1 and CDR2 sequences are SGHTA and FQGNSA. This CDR3 region has 14 residues. V lost 3 bases to trimming and J lost 7 bases, with 12 bases between them. CDR3 sequence: CASSFPGRSEKLFF. In nucleotides, the CDR3 is TGTGCCAGCAGCTTTCCAGGGAGGAGTGAAAAACTGTTTTTT.

This chain connects TRBV7-9 to TRBJ1-4; D gene uncertain. The CDR3 runs to 15 residues. From germline, CDR1 is SEHNR and CDR2 FQNEAQ (reference sequence). Between the trimmed V and J ends, which lost 5 bases and 6 bases, there was a span of 16 bases. CDR3 DNA: TGTGCCAGCAGCGCCTTCCGGGGAATCGATGAAAAACTGTTTTTT. Protein: CASSAFRGIDEKLFF.

The chain combines TRBV29-1 with TRBJ1-3; D remains unclear. CDR1 is SQVTM, CDR2 ANQGSEA, per germline. The CDR3 contains 13 residues. V was trimmed by 0 bases and J by 8 bases, leaving 11 bases between them. The CDR3 reads CSVEDGRTHTIYF. The CDR3 DNA reads as TGCAGCGTTGAAGATGGCCGCACGCACACCATATATTTT.

This clone was seen a handful of times. This chain joins TRBV9 and TRBJ2-5, with 15 bases fitting TRBD2. V trimming: 2 bases; J trimming: 4 bases; junction bases outside the gene matches: 3. Germline values: CDR1 SGDLS, CDR2 YYNGEE. The CDR3 extends over 16 amino acids. CDR3 DNA sequence: TGTGCCAGCAGCGTGTCGGGACTAGCGGGAGGAGAGACCCAGTACTTC. This sequence encodes CASSVSGLAGGETQYF.

This rearrangement joins TRBV30 to TRBJ2-5; D ambiguous. The J call is in doubt because the DNA end fits TRBJ2-7 better. This CDR3 is 12 amino acids long. CDR1 and CDR2 (germline): GTSNPN, SVGIG (reference sequence). The chain's CDR3 is CAWSVISYEQYF. The CDR3 DNA reads TGTGCCTGGAGTGTAATATCCTACGAGCAGTACTTC.

This clone has only a few counts. J is TRBJ2-3 and V is TRBV7-8; a weak D match, TRBD2 (5 bases). This CDR3 is 14 amino acids long. Looked up from germline, CDR1 is SGHVS and CDR2 is FQNEAQ. Deletions cut 2 bases from V and 5 bases from J, with 11 bases between. CDR3 bases: TGTGCCAGCAGCTTAACCGGGAAGGGAGATACGCAGTATTTT. Amino acid sequence: CASSLTGKGDTQYF.

The chain joins TRBV18 to TRBJ2-1; TRBD1 agrees at 8 bases. The CDR3 is 18 residues long. Unmatched junction bases numbered 7, after V lost 0 bases and J lost 0 bases. The germline gives CDR1 KGHSH, CDR2 LQKENI. CDR3 sequence reads: CASSPPAGQGASYNEQFF. The CDR3 coding sequence is TGTGCCAGCTCACCACCGGCTGGTCAGGGGGCCTCCTACAATGAGCAGTTCTTC.